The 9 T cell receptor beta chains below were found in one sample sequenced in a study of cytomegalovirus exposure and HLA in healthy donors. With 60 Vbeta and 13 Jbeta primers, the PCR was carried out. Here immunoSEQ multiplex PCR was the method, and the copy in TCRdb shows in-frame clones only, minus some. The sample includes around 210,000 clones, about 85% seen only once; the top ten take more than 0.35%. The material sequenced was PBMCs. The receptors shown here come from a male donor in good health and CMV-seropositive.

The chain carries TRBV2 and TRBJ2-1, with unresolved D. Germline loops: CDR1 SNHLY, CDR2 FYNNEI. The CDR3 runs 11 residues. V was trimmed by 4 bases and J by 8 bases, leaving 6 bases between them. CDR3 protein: CASSGSDEQFF. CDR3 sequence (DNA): TGTGCCAGCAGTGGATCGGATGAGCAGTTCTTC.

CDR3 nucleotide sequence: TGTGCCAGCAGTGAAGCACTGGGCCCATATAATTCACCCCTCCACTTT. Protein sequence: CASSEALGPYNSPLHF. V usage is TRBV6-1 and J usage is TRBJ1-6, with D unclear. Trimming took 0 bases from V and 4 from J, leaving 10 bases between them. The length of the CDR3 is 16 residues. Germline-derived CDR1 and CDR2 are MNHNS and SASEGT.

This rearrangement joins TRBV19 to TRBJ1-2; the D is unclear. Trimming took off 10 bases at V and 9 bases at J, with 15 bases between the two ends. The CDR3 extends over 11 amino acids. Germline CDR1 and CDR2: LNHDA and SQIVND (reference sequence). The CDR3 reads CATRSLQSYTF. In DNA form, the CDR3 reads TGTGCCACCCGGAGCCTTCAGAGCTACACCTTC. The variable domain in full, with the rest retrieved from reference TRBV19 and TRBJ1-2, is DGGITQSPKYLFRKEGQNVTLSCEQNLNHDAMYWYRQDPGQGLRLIYYSQIVNDFQKGDIAEGYSVSREKKESFPLTVTSAQKNPTAFYLCATRSLQSYTFGSGTRLTVV.

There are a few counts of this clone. This chain's CDR3 is CASSLSGIGGPSNQPQHF. DNA of the CDR3: TGTGCCAGCAGTTTATCGGGCATAGGGGGCCCTAGCAATCAGCCCCAGCATTTT. This chain links TRBV27 with TRBJ1-5; 7 bases align to TRBD1. V was clipped by 0 bases and J by 0 bases; unmatched bases: 8. Germline V gene lookup returns CDR1 MNHEY and CDR2 SMNVEV (reference sequence). The CDR3 spans 18 residues.

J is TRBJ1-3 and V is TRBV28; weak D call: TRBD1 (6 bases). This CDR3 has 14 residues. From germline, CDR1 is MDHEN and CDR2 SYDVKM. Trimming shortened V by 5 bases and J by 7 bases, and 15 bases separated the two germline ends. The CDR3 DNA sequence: TGTGCCAGCAGTATGCCAGGACAGAGGAACACCATATATTTT. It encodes CASSMPGQRNTIYF.

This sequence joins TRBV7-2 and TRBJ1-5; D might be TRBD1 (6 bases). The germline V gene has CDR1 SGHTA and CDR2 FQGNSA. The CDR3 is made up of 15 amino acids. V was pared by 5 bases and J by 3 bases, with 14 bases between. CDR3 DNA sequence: TGTGCCAGCAGCATTGAGACAGGTTTCAATCAGCCCCAGCATTTT. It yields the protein CASSIETGFNQPQHF.

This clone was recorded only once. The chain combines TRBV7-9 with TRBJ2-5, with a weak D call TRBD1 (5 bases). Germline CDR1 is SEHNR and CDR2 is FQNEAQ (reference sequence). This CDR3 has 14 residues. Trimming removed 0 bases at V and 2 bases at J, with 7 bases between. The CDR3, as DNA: TGTGCCAGCAGCTTAGCGACAGTACAAGAGACCCAGTACTTC. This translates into CASSLATVQETQYF.

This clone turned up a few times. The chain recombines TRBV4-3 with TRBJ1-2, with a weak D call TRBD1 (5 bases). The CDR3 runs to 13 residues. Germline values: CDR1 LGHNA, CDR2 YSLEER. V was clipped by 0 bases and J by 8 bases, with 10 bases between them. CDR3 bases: TGCGCCAGCAGCCAAGAAGGGGTGGGGGGCTACACCTTC. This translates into CASSQEGVGGYTF.

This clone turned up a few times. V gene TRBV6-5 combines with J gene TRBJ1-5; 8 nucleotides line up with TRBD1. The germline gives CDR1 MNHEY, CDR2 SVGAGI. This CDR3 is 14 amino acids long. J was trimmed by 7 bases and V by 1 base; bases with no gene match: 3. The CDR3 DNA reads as TGTGCCAGCAGTTACTTACAGGGGGGACAGCCCCAGCATTTT. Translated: CASSYLQGGQPQHF.